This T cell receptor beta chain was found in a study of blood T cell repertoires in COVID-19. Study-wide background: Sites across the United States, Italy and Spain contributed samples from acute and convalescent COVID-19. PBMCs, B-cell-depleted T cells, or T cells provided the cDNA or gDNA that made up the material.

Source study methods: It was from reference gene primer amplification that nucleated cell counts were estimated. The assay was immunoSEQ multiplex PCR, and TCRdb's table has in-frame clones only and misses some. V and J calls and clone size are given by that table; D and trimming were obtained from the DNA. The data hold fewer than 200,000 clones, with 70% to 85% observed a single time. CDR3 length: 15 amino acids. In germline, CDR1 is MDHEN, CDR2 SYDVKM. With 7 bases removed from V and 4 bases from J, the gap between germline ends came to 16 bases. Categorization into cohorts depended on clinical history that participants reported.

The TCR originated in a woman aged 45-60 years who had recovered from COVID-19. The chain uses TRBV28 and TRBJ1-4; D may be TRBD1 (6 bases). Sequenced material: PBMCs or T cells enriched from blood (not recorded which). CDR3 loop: CASIPSTGFNEKLFF. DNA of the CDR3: TGTGCCAGCATCCCCTCGACAGGCTTTAATGAAAAACTGTTTTTT.